Below, 10 T cell receptor beta chains from the same sample are listed, as sequenced in a study of PD-1 blockade in classical Hodgkin lymphoma. Measured with immunoSEQ multiplex PCR; TCRdb has only the in-frame clones, and not every one. The sample includes about 25,000 clones, roughly 80% of them seen just once. Stated time point: cycle 4 day 1 (C4D1), after 6 weeks of nivolumab. Each and every patient relapsed after autologous stem cell transplantation, and patients got differing brentuximab vedotin exposure. Purification of CD4+ T cells from thawed PBMCs was achieved by magnetic negative selection. The sequenced sample was CD4+ T cells from blood, obtained before the fourth cycle of nivolumab. These receptors were taken from a human donor with classical Hodgkin lymphoma.

The gene calls are TRBV25-1 and TRBJ2-7; D remains unclear. This CDR3 spans 13 amino acids. Between the trimmed V and J ends, which lost 0 bases and 3 bases, there was a span of 6 bases. Germline V lookup: CDR1 MGHDK, CDR2 SYGVNS. CDR3 in amino acids: CASSEYLGYEQYF. The CDR3 nucleotides are TGTGCCAGCAGTGAATATCTAGGCTACGAGCAGTACTTC.

The V gene is TRBV5-1, the J gene TRBJ2-7; D tentatively fits TRBD1 or TRBD2 (5 bases each). V was shortened by 4 bases and J by 7 bases, with 21 bases between the two germline ends. Germline CDR1 and CDR2: SGHRS and YFSETQ. This CDR3 spans 15 amino acids. CDR3 bases: TGCGCCAGCAGCCCTTCGGGACGCTCCTCGGGGGAGCAGTACTTC. Translation gives CASSPSGRSSGEQYF.

The chain carries TRBV7-9 and TRBJ2-7, with no clear D. The germline V and J ends were trimmed by 5 bases and 3 bases, with 11 bases remaining between them. The CDR3 spans 13 residues. Germline CDR1 reads SEHNR; CDR2 reads FQNEAQ (reference sequence). Here the CDR3 reads CASSPGRNYEQYF. The CDR3 DNA is TGTGCCAGCAGCCCCGGAAGGAACTACGAGCAGTACTTC.

This clone was counted once. The J gene is TRBJ2-1, the V gene TRBV10-3, with D maybe TRBD2 (6 bases). The CDR3 extends over 16 amino acids. The ends were cut back, 7 bases at V and 3 bases at J, with 19 bases in the middle. The V gene's germline CDR1 is ENHRY and CDR2 SYGVKD. The CDR3 DNA follows: TGTGCCATCACCGGCCCCCCTAGCGAGCACTACAATGAGCAGTTCTTC. This translates into CAITGPPSEHYNEQFF.

V and J are TRBV4-2 and TRBJ1-1; D is ambiguous. This CDR3 comprises 14 residues. Germline CDR1 is LGHNA and CDR2 is YNFKEQ. The V and J ends lost 0 bases and 2 bases respectively, with 7 bases between them. The CDR3 is CASSQDVGNTEAFF. CDR3 nucleotide sequence: TGTGCCAGCAGCCAAGATGTCGGTAACACTGAAGCTTTCTTT.

V usage is TRBV6-6 and J usage is TRBJ1-1; TRBD1 agrees at 10 bases. This CDR3 region has 16 residues. V lost 6 bases, J lost 5 bases, and 12 bases stayed unmatched. Germline CDR1 reads MNHNY; CDR2 reads SVGAGI (reference sequence). The CDR3 DNA is TGTGCCAGCAGCCACGGACAGGGGGTGTCGGGAACTGAAGCTTTCTTT. This encodes CASSHGQGVSGTEAFF.

This clone occurred once. The chain carries TRBV7-3 and TRBJ1-6; 12 bases match TRBD1. Germline loops: CDR1 SGHTA, CDR2 FQGTGA. This CDR3 has 16 residues. Trimming took 5 bases from V and 9 from J; bases not matched to a gene: 8. CDR3 nucleotides: TGTGCCAGCAGCCCGGCGGGACAGGGGGCGAGTTCACCCCTCCACTTT. It codes for CASSPAGQGASSPLHF.

V and J are TRBV9 and TRBJ1-5; weak D call: TRBD1 (6 bases). Trimming removed 0 bases at V and 3 bases at J, with 7 bases between. Germline assignment: CDR1 SGDLS and CDR2 YYNGEE. The length of the CDR3 is 14 residues. The CDR3 nucleotides are TGTGCCAGCAGCGTAGCAGGGGACAATCAGCCCCAGCATTTT. It is translated as CASSVAGDNQPQHF.

As for this clone: The sample contains more than one DNA sequence encoding this CDR3. The chain joins TRBV18 to TRBJ1-1; TRBD1 matches at 7 bases. CDR3 size: 14 residues. The germline V gene encodes CDR1 KGHSH and CDR2 LQKENI. V gave up 6 bases and J gave up 0 bases; unmatched junction bases: 4. In DNA form, the CDR3 reads TGTGCCAGCTCGCGGGGACAGATGAACACTGAAGCTTTCTTT. As protein: CASSRGQMNTEAFF. The whole variable domain, remainder taken from reference TRBV18 and TRBJ1-1, is NAGVMQNPRHLVRRRGQEARLRCSPMKGHSHVYWYRQLPEEGLKFMVYLQKENIIDESGMPKERFSAEFPKEGPSILRIQQVVRGDSAAYFCASSRGQMNTEAFFGQGTRLTVV.

V usage is TRBV7-2 and J usage is TRBJ1-1; no clear D gene. Germline assignment: CDR1 SGHTA and CDR2 FQGNSA. V was clipped by 5 bases and J by 0 bases, with 10 bases between them. The CDR3 is 14 residues long. CDR3 nucleotides: TGTGCCAGCAGCCCCGGACCGATGAACACTGAAGCTTTCTTT. This codes for CASSPGPMNTEAFF.